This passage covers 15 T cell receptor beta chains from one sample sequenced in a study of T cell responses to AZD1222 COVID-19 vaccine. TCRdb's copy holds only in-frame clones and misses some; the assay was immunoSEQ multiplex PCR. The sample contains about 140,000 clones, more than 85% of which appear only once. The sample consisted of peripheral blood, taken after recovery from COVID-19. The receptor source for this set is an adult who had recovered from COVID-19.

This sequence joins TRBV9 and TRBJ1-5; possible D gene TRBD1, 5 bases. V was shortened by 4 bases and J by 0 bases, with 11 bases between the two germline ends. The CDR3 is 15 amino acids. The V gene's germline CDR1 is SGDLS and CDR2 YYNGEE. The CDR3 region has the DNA TGTGCCAGCAGCACAACGGGGCTTAGCAATCAGCCCCAGCATTTT. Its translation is CASSTTGLSNQPQHF.

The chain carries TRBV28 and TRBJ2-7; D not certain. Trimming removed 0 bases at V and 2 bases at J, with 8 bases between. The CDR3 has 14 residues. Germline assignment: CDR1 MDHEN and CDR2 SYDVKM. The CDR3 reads CASSLWTRTYEQYF. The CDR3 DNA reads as TGTGCCAGCAGTTTATGGACACGTACCTACGAGCAGTACTTC.

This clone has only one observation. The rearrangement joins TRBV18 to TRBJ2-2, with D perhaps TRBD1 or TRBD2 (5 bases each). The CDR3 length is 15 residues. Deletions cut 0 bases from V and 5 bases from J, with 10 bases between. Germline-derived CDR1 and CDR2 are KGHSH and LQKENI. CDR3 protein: CASSPPGARTGELFF. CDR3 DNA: TGTGCCAGCTCACCACCCGGGGCGAGAACCGGGGAGCTGTTTTTT.

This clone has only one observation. The CDR3 DNA reads TGTGCCAGCTCACCACTAGTTCCCACAGTTCAGGGAGATCTCTATGGCTACACCTTC. Translation gives CASSPLVPTVQGDLYGYTF. This chain connects TRBV18 to TRBJ1-2; a weak D match, TRBD1 (5 bases). The CDR3 totals 19 residues. Trimming removed 1 base at V and 4 bases at J, with 25 bases between. Germline V lookup: CDR1 KGHSH, CDR2 LQKENI.

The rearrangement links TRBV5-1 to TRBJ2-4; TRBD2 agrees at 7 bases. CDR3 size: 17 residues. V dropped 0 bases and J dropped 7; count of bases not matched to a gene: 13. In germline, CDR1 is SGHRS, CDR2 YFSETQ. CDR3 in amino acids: CASSLEGFGGSTNIQYF. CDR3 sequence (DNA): TGCGCCAGCAGCTTGGAAGGGTTCGGCGGGAGCACGAACATTCAGTACTTC.

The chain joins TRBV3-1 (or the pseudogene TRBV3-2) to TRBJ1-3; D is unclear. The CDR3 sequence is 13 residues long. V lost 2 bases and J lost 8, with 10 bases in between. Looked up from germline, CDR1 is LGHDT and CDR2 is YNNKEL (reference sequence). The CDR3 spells CASSQFFEDTIYF. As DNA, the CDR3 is TGTGCCAGCAGCCAATTTTTCGAGGACACCATATATTTT.

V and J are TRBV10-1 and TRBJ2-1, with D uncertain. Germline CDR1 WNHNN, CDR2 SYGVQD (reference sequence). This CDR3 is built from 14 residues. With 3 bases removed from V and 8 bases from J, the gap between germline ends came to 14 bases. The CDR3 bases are TGCGCCAGCAGTGATGCGCAGATCGACGATGAGCAGTTCTTC. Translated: CASSDAQIDDEQFF.

The CDR3 sequence: CASRYRTSGPSYEQYF. CDR3 DNA: TGCGCCAGCAGATACAGGACTAGCGGGCCCTCCTACGAGCAGTACTTC. The chain combines TRBV5-1 with TRBJ2-7, with 11 nucleotides matching TRBD2. Trimming removed 5 bases from V and 0 bases from J; junction bases left unmatched: 7. The CDR3 covers 16 residues. CDR1 and CDR2 from the germline V gene are SGHRS and YFSETQ. Filled out from reference TRBV5-1 and TRBJ2-7, the complete variable domain reads KAGVTQTPRYLIKTRGQQVTLSCSPISGHRSVSWYQQTPGQGLQFLFEYFSETQRNKGNFPGRFSGRQFSNSRSEMNVSTLELGDSALYLCASRYRTSGPSYEQYFGPGTRLTVT.

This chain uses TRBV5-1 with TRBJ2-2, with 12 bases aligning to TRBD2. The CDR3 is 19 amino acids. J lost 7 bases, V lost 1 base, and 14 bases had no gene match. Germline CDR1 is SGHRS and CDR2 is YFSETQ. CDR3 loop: CASSLLQASGRATDGELFF. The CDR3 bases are TGCGCCAGCAGCTTGCTTCAGGCTAGCGGGAGGGCCACCGACGGGGAGCTGTTTTTT.

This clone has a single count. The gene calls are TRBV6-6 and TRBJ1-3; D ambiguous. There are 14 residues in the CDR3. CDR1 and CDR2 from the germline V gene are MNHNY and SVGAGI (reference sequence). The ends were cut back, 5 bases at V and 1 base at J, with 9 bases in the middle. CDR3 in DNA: TGTGCCAGCAGTCCCCTGGGGTCTGGAAACACCATATATTTT. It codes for CASSPLGSGNTIYF.

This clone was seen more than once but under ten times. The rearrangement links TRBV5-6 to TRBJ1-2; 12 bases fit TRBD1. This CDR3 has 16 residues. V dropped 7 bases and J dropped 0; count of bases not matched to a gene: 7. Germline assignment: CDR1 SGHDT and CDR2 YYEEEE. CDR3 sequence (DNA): TGTGCCAGCGGCGGGACAGGGGGCTTAGCTAACTATGGCTACACCTTC. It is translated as CASGGTGGLANYGYTF.

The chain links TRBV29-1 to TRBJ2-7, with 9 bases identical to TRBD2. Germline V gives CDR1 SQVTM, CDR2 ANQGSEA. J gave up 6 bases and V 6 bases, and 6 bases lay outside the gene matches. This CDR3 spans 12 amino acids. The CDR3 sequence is CSVLAGVGEQYF. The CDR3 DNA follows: TGCAGCGTCTTAGCGGGAGTCGGCGAGCAGTACTTC.

The CDR3 here is CASSPRSGSLWDEQYF. The CDR3, as DNA: TGTGCCAGCAGCCCCAGAAGCGGGAGCTTATGGGACGAGCAGTACTTC. The chain has TRBV3-1 (or the pseudogene TRBV3-2) and TRBJ2-7; 8 positions agree with TRBD2. The CDR3 extends over 16 amino acids. Germline trimming cut 4 bases from V and 5 bases from J; bases unmatched to any gene: 13. From germline, CDR1 is LGHDT and CDR2 YNNKEL (reference sequence).

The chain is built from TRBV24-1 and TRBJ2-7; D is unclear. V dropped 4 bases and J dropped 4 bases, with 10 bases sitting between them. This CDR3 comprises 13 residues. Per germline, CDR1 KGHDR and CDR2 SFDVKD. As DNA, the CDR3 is TGTGCCACCAGTGAGCCGGATGCTTACGAGCAGTACTTC. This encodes CATSEPDAYEQYF.

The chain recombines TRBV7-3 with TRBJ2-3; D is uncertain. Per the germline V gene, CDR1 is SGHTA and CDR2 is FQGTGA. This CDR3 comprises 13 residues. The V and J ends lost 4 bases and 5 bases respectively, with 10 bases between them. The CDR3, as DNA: TGTGCCAGCAGCTATTTGGGCGGAGATACGCAGTATTTT. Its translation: CASSYLGGDTQYF.